The next 25 T cell receptor beta chains were all read from a single sample in a study of technical replicates of blood from a few donors. The repertoire was sequenced with immunoSEQ multiplex PCR; TCRdb's copy has only in-frame clones and lacks some. Here the sample spans tens of thousands of clones, 95% being singletons. Sequencing used T cells isolated from PBMCs. The receptors stem from a human donor in good health.

DNA for the CDR3: TGCGCCAGCAGCCAAGATCGAAGACAGGGTTATGGCTACACCTTC. It translates to CASSQDRRQGYGYTF. The V call is TRBV4-1, the J call TRBJ1-2, with 7 bases identical to TRBD1. The length of the CDR3 is 15 residues. V shed 0 bases, J shed 5 bases, and the junction held 6 bases outside the gene matches. CDR1 MGHRA and CDR2 YSYEKL come from the germline V gene.

The chain joins TRBV2 to TRBJ1-5; D uncertain. The CDR3 extends over 12 amino acids. CDR1 is SNHLY and CDR2 is FYNNEI in the germline V gene. Trimming left V 7 bases short and J 2 bases short, with 6 bases between. Here the CDR3 DNA reads TGTGCCAGCAAGCTGGGCAATCAGCCCCAGCATTTT. Translating gives CASKLGNQPQHF.

V usage is TRBV5-1 and J usage is TRBJ1-5; 11 bases map to TRBD1. The V and J ends lost 4 bases and 3 bases, in that order; junction bases with no gene match: 6. CDR1 is SGHRS and CDR2 is YFSETQ in the germline V gene. This CDR3 spans 16 amino acids. CDR3 coding DNA: TGCGCCAGCAGCGAGGGGACAGGGGGTCACAATCAGCCCCAGCATTTT. It is translated as CASSEGTGGHNQPQHF.

This chain links TRBV19 with TRBJ2-4; the D gene is possibly TRBD1 (7 bases). Germline CDR1 reads LNHDA; CDR2 reads SQIVND (reference sequence). V lost 6 bases and J 5 bases, leaving 14 bases between the germline ends. The CDR3 totals 14 residues. CDR3: CASSWTGGENIQYF. The CDR3 DNA follows: TGTGCCAGTAGCTGGACAGGAGGGGAAAACATTCAGTACTTC.

This sequence joins TRBV6-4 and TRBJ1-2, with D unclear. Germline V CDR1 and CDR2: MRHNA, SNTAGT. CDR3 size: 17 residues. V dropped 8 bases and J dropped 0 bases, with 22 bases sitting between them. CDR3 in DNA: TGTGCCAGCCACTCGCGCCCGGGTCCCACAACTAACTATGGCTACACCTTC. It codes for CASHSRPGPTTNYGYTF.

The chain uses TRBV5-1 and TRBJ2-7; the D gene is possibly TRBD2 (6 bases). This CDR3 has 15 amino acids. The ends were cut back, 4 bases at V and 7 bases at J, with 21 bases in the middle. CDR1 SGHRS and CDR2 YFSETQ come from the germline V gene. DNA for the CDR3: TGCGCCAGCAGCGTATCGGGACTCTTTTTTCGGGAGCAGTACTTC. It encodes CASSVSGLFFREQYF.

The J gene is TRBJ2-7, the V gene TRBV4-3; 7 nucleotides match TRBD1. Germline values: CDR1 LGHNA, CDR2 YSLEER. The CDR3 spans 17 residues. With 0 bases clipped from V and 3 bases from J, the junction kept 11 bases outside the gene matches. The CDR3 nucleotides read TGCGCCAGCAGCCAAGATTCGACAGGGACACATCTCTACGAGCAGTACTTC. Translated, it gives CASSQDSTGTHLYEQYF.

This chain connects TRBV9 to TRBJ2-5, with D possibly being TRBD1 (6 bases). The germline V and J ends were trimmed by 0 bases and 5 bases, with 11 bases remaining between them. Germline CDR1 is SGDLS and CDR2 is YYNGEE. CDR3 length: 14 amino acids. The CDR3: CASSVEGGGETQYF. As DNA, the CDR3 is TGTGCCAGCAGCGTAGAAGGGGGTGGGGAGACCCAGTACTTC.

The chain is built from TRBV25-1 and TRBJ1-4; unclear D gene. The CDR3 spans 15 residues. V was cut by 4 bases and J by 0 bases, with 9 bases left in between. Germline loops: CDR1 MGHDK, CDR2 SYGVNS. CDR3 loop: CASSATVATNEKLFF. For the CDR3, the DNA is TGTGCCAGCAGTGCAACAGTTGCAACTAATGAAAAACTGTTTTTT.

This chain joins TRBV19 and TRBJ2-6, with D perhaps matching TRBD2 (6 bases). Germline assignment: CDR1 LNHDA and CDR2 SQIVND (reference sequence). V lost 8 bases, J lost 4 bases, and 6 bases lay in between. CDR3 size: 12 residues. In nucleotides, the CDR3 is TGTGCCAGTGGACTAGGGGCCAACGTCCTGACTTTC. This encodes CASGLGANVLTF.

V and J are TRBV19 and TRBJ1-1; 7 bases map to TRBD1. The CDR3 extends over 14 amino acids. Unmatched junction bases numbered 3, after V lost 5 bases and J lost 0 bases. CDR1 and CDR2 from the germline V gene are LNHDA and SQIVND (reference sequence). The CDR3 nucleotides are TGTGCCAGTAGTGTTACAGGGGTGAACACTGAAGCTTTCTTT. Amino acids: CASSVTGVNTEAFF.

The chain is built from TRBV9 and TRBJ2-1; TRBD1 agrees at 8 bases. Germline trimming cut 4 bases from V and 4 bases from J; bases unmatched to any gene: 13. This CDR3 is built from 17 residues. The germline CDR1 and CDR2 sequences are SGDLS and YYNGEE. The CDR3 reads CASSPPGGTGIYNEQFF. The CDR3 nucleotides read TGTGCCAGCAGCCCCCCTGGAGGGACAGGAATTTACAATGAGCAGTTCTTC.

The chain couples TRBV29-1 to TRBJ1-1; D perhaps matches TRBD1 (5 bases). CDR3 length: 13 amino acids. V was cut by 3 bases and J by 0 bases, with 8 bases left in between. In germline, CDR1 is SQVTM, CDR2 ANQGSEA. The CDR3 coding sequence is TGCAGCGTTGATAACAGGCTGAACACTGAAGCTTTCTTT. It specifies CSVDNRLNTEAFF.

The chain links TRBV6-5 to TRBJ2-2; D possibly corresponds to TRBD1 (6 bases). The V end lost 7 bases, the J end lost 5 bases, and 8 bases lay between the germline ends. The CDR3 covers 12 residues. Germline V gene sequence: CDR1 MNHEY, CDR2 SVGAGI. The DNA of the CDR3 is TGTGCCAGCATAGGGGGAACCGGGGAGCTGTTTTTT. It is translated as CASIGGTGELFF.

V gene TRBV7-3 combines with J gene TRBJ2-3, with 10 bases aligning to TRBD1. Germline values: CDR1 SGHTA, CDR2 FQGTGA. Germline trimming cut 4 bases from V and 5 bases from J; bases unmatched to any gene: 15. The CDR3 runs to 18 residues. The CDR3 nucleotides are TGTGCCAGCAGCTCCATCCCCGGGACAGGGGACCGGAGAGATACGCAGTATTTT. It codes for CASSSIPGTGDRRDTQYF. The entire variable domain, with the rest obtained from reference TRBV7-3 and TRBJ2-3, is as follows: GAGVSQTPSNKVTEKGKYVELRCDPISGHTALYWYRQSLGQGPEFLIYFQGTGAADDSGLPNDRFFAVRPEGSVSTLKIQRTERGDSAVYLCASSSIPGTGDRRDTQYFGPGTRLTVL.

In nucleotides, the CDR3 is TGTGCCAGCAGCTTAAGTCTCACTCCCGGGGCTTTCTTT. Amino acid sequence: CASSLSLTPGAFF. This chain joins TRBV7-3 and TRBJ1-1, with unresolved D. V was trimmed by 1 base and J by 11 bases, leaving 14 bases between them. The CDR3 is 13 amino acids. CDR1 SGHTA and CDR2 FQGTGA come from the germline V gene. Drawing the rest from reference TRBV7-3 and TRBJ1-1, the complete variable domain is GAGVSQTPSNKVTEKGKYVELRCDPISGHTALYWYRQSLGQGPEFLIYFQGTGAADDSGLPNDRFFAVRPEGSVSTLKIQRTERGDSAVYLCASSLSLTPGAFFGQGTRLTVV.

The chain has TRBV6-1 and TRBJ2-7, with D tentatively TRBD2 (6 bases). V was trimmed by 7 bases and J by 5 bases, leaving 21 bases between them. This CDR3 has 15 amino acids. Per the germline V gene, CDR1 is MNHNS and CDR2 is SASEGT. CDR3 nucleotides: TGTGCCAGCACCCCAACGGGGGACCGGCGGGACGAGCAGTACTTC. This gives the protein CASTPTGDRRDEQYF.

This chain joins TRBV9 and TRBJ2-2; D unclear. The CDR3 is made up of 12 amino acids. CDR1 and CDR2 (germline): SGDLS, YYNGEE. The V and J ends lost 2 bases and 6 bases respectively, with 5 bases between them. CDR3 nucleotide sequence: TGTGCCAGCAGCGTTCGGTCCGGGGAGCTGTTTTTT. Translating it yields CASSVRSGELFF.

CDR3 coding DNA: TGTGCCAGCAGCTTTACGGGGGAGTTGAACACTGAAGCTTTCTTT. Protein: CASSFTGELNTEAFF. The rearrangement joins TRBV7-2 to TRBJ1-1; D is possibly TRBD1 (5 bases). CDR1 is SGHTA and CDR2 is FQGNSA in the germline V gene. The CDR3 consists of 15 residues. Trimming pared 3 bases from V and 0 bases from J, leaving 11 bases between. Full variable domain (missing parts from reference TRBV7-2 and TRBJ1-1): GAGVSQSPSNKVTEKGKDVELRCDPISGHTALYWYRQSLGQGLEFLIYFQGNSAPDKSGLPSDRFSAERTGGSVSTLTIQRTQQEDSAVYLCASSFTGELNTEAFFGQGTRLTVV.

This chain links TRBV6-5 with TRBJ2-7, with a tentative D call TRBD1 (5 bases). V lost 6 bases to trimming and J lost 4 bases, with 10 bases between them. The CDR3 totals 12 residues. CDR1 is MNHEY, CDR2 SVGAGI, per germline. The CDR3 DNA follows: TGTGCCAGCAGAAAAGGGGTTTACGAGCAGTACTTC. This translates into CASRKGVYEQYF.

This chain links TRBV18 with TRBJ1-3; the D is unclear. Germline V gene sequence: CDR1 KGHSH, CDR2 LQKENI. The CDR3 has 14 residues. V gave up 2 bases and J gave up 2 bases, with 7 bases separating them. The DNA of the CDR3 is TGTGCCAGCTCACCATCAGAGGCTGGAAACACCATATATTTT. Protein sequence: CASSPSEAGNTIYF.

The rearrangement uses TRBV16 and TRBJ1-1; D uncertain. V lost 2 bases to trimming and J lost 7 bases, with 11 bases between them. Germline V CDR1 and CDR2: KGHSY, FQNENV. This CDR3 region has 13 residues. CDR3 DNA sequence: TGTGCCAGCAGCCAAGCTGCCGGGGATGAAGCTTTCTTT. This codes for CASSQAAGDEAFF.

The CDR3 DNA follows: TGTGCCAGCAGCTTGGCAGGACAGGGCTATCAGCCCCAGCATTTT. Its protein is CASSLAGQGYQPQHF. The chain links TRBV7-2 to TRBJ1-5; 8 nucleotides match TRBD1. The CDR3 is 15 amino acids. Per germline, CDR1 SGHTA and CDR2 FQGNSA. Losses at the gene ends were 3 bases for V and 5 bases for J; bases not matched to a gene: 6. Supplemented by reference TRBV7-2 and TRBJ1-5, the full variable domain reads GAGVSQSPSNKVTEKGKDVELRCDPISGHTALYWYRQSLGQGLEFLIYFQGNSAPDKSGLPSDRFSAERTGGSVSTLTIQRTQQEDSAVYLCASSLAGQGYQPQHFGDGTRLSIL.

The rearrangement joins TRBV5-1 to TRBJ1-2; TRBD1 agrees at 8 bases. The ends lost 1 base at V and 2 bases at J; junction bases unmatched: 10. Per the germline V gene, CDR1 is SGHRS and CDR2 is YFSETQ. This CDR3 contains 17 residues. The CDR3 DNA follows: TGCGCCAGCAGCTTGAGGGCAGGGGGCGCGGACAACTATGGCTACACCTTC. This sequence encodes CASSLRAGGADNYGYTF.

The rearrangement uses TRBV7-3 and TRBJ2-2, with 9 bases lining up with TRBD2. Germline lookup yields CDR1 SGHTA and CDR2 FQGTGA. This CDR3 has 16 amino acids. V dropped 0 bases and J dropped 5; count of bases not matched to a gene: 4. CDR3 region: CASSLTLAGATGELFF. The CDR3 nucleotides are TGTGCCAGCAGCTTAACCTTAGCGGGAGCGACCGGGGAGCTGTTTTTT. The whole variable domain, filled in from reference TRBV7-3 and TRBJ2-2, reads GAGVSQTPSNKVTEKGKYVELRCDPISGHTALYWYRQSLGQGPEFLIYFQGTGAADDSGLPNDRFFAVRPEGSVSTLKIQRTERGDSAVYLCASSLTLAGATGELFFGEGSRLTVL.